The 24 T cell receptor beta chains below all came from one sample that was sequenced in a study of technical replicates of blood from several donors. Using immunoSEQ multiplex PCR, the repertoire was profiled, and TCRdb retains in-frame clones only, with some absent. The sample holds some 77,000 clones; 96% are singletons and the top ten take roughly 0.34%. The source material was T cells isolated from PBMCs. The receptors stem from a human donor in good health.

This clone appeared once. The CDR3 nucleotides are TGTGCCACCCGGACTAGCGGGAGTTACGAGCAGTACTTC. Amino acids: CATRTSGSYEQYF. This sequence joins TRBV19 and TRBJ2-7; 13 bases are shared with TRBD2. Germline V gene sequence: CDR1 LNHDA, CDR2 SQIVND (reference sequence). This CDR3 spans 13 amino acids. V lost 10 bases to trimming and J lost 4 bases; unmatched junction nucleotides: 4.

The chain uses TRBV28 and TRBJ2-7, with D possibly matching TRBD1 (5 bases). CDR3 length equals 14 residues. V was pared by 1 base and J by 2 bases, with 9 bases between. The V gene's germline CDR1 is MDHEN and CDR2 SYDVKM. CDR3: CASSLYRSPYEQYF. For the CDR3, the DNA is TGTGCCAGCAGTTTATACAGGTCCCCCTACGAGCAGTACTTC.

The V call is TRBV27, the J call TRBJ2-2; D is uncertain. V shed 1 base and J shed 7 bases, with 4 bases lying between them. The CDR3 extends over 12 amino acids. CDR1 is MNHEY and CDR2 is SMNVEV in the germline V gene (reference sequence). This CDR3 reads CASSLFGGELFF. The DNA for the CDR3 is TGTGCCAGCAGTTTATTCGGCGGGGAGCTGTTTTTT.

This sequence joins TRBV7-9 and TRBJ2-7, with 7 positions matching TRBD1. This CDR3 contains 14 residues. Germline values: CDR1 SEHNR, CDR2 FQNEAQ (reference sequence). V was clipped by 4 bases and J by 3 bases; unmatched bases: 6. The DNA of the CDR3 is TGTGCCAGCAGCTCCCGGGACAGCTTCTACGAGCAGTACTTC. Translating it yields CASSSRDSFYEQYF.

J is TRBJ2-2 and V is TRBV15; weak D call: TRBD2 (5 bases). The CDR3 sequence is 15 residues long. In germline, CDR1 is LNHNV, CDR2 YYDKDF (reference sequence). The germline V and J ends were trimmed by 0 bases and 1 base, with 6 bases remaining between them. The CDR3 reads CATSRDRGNTGELFF. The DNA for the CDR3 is TGTGCCACCAGCAGAGATCGGGGGAACACCGGGGAGCTGTTTTTT.

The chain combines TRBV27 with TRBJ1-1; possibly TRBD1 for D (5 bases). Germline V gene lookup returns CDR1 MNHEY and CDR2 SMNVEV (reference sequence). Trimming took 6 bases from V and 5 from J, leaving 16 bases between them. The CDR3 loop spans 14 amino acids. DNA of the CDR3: TGTGCCAGCAGAGGTTGGGGGGGAGGGACTGAAGCTTTCTTT. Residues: CASRGWGGGTEAFF.

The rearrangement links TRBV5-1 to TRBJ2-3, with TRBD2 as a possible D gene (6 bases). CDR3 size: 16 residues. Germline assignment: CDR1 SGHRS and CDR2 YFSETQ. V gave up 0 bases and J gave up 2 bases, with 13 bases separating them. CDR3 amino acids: CASSLVGGPDTDTQYF. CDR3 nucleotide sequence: TGCGCCAGCAGCTTGGTTGGAGGGCCTGACACAGATACGCAGTATTTT.

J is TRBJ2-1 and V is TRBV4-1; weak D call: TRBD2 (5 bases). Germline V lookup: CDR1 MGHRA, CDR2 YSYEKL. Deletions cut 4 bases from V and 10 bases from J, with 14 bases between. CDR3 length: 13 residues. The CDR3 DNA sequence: TGCGCCAGCAGCCCGTTCGCGGGCAGAGAGCAGTTCTTC. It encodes CASSPFAGREQFF.

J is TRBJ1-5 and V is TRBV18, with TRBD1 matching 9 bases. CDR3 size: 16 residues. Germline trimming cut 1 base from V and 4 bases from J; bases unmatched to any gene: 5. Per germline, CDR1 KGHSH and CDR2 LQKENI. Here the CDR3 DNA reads TGTGCCAGCTCACCACTAGGGACAGGGATTAATCAGCCCCAGCATTTT. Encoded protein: CASSPLGTGINQPQHF. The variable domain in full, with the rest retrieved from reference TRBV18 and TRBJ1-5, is NAGVMQNPRHLVRRRGQEARLRCSPMKGHSHVYWYRQLPEEGLKFMVYLQKENIIDESGMPKERFSAEFPKEGPSILRIQQVVRGDSAAYFCASSPLGTGINQPQHFGDGTRLSIL.

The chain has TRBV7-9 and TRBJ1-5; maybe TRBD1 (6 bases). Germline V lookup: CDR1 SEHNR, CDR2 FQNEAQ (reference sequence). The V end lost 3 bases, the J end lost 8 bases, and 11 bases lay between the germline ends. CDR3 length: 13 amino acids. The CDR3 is CASSLTGPEPQHF. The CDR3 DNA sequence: TGTGCCAGCAGCTTGACAGGACCTGAGCCCCAGCATTTT.

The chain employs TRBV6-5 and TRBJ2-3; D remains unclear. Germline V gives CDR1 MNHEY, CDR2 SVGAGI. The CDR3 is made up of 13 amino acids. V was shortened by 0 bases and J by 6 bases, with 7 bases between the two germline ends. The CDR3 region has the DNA TGTGCCAGCAGTTACTCTGGCGGCGATACGCAGTATTTT. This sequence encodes CASSYSGGDTQYF.

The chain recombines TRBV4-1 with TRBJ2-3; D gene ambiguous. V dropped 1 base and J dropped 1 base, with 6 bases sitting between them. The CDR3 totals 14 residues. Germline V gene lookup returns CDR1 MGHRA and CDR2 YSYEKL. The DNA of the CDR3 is TGCGCCAGCAGCCAAGCCCCAGGCACAGATACGCAGTATTTT. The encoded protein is CASSQAPGTDTQYF.

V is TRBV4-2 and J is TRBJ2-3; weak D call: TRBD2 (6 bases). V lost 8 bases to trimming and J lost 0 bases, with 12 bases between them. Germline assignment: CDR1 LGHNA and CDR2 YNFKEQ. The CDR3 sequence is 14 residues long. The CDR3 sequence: CASGTSSSTDTQYF. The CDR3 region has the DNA TGTGCCAGCGGAACTAGCAGTAGCACAGATACGCAGTATTTT.

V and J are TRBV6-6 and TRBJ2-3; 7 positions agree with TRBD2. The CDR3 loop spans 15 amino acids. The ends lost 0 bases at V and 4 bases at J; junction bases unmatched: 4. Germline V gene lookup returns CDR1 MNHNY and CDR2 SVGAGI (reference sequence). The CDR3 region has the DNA TGTGCCAGCAGTTACTCGGCGGGAGCCCCAGATACGCAGTATTTT. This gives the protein CASSYSAGAPDTQYF.

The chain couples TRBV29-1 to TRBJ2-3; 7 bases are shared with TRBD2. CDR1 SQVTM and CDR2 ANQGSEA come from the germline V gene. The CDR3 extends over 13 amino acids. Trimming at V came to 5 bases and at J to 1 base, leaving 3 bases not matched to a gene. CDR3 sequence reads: CSVPTSGTDTQYF. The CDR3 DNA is TGCAGCGTTCCAACTAGCGGCACAGATACGCAGTATTTT.

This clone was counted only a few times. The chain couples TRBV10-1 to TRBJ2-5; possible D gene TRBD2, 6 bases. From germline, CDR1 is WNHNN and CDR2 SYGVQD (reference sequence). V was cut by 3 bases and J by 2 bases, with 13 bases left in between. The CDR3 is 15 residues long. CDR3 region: CASSDGGAGQETQYF. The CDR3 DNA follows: TGCGCCAGCAGTGACGGGGGAGCCGGGCAAGAGACCCAGTACTTC.

This CDR3 is CASSVEPGAGIYEQYF. The CDR3 DNA is TGTGCCAGCAGCGTGGAGCCAGGGGCGGGTATCTACGAGCAGTACTTC. This chain connects TRBV9 to TRBJ2-7; a weak D match, TRBD1 (6 bases). Germline CDR1 is SGDLS and CDR2 is YYNGEE. V was pared by 2 bases and J by 3 bases, with 18 bases between. The CDR3 loop spans 16 amino acids.

The CDR3 DNA reads TGTGCCAGCAGACAAACGCGGGGGTCCGGGGAGCAGTACTTC. Protein: CASRQTRGSGEQYF. The chain joins TRBV28 to TRBJ2-7; TRBD2 matches at 7 bases. The germline CDR1 and CDR2 sequences are MDHEN and SYDVKM. J gave up 7 bases and V 6 bases, and 12 bases lay outside the gene matches. This CDR3 is 14 amino acids long.

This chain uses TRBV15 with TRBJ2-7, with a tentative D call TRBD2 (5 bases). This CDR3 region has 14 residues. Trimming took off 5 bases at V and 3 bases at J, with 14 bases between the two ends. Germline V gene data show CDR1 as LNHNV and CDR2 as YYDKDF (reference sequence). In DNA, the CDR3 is TGTGCCACCAGCGCCGGGAACGCCGTCTACGAGCAGTACTTC. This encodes CATSAGNAVYEQYF.

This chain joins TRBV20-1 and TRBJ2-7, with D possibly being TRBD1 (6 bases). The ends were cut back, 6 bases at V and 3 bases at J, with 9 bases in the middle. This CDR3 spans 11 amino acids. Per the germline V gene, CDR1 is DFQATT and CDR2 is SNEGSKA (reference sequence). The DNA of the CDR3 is TGCAGTGCCTACAGGGTCTACGAGCAGTACTTC. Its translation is CSAYRVYEQYF.

The DNA for the CDR3 is TGTGCCAGCAGCCTTCCTCTTGGGGCCAACGTCCTGACTTTC. This encodes CASSLPLGANVLTF. V is TRBV9 and J is TRBJ2-6; D not certain. In germline, CDR1 is SGDLS, CDR2 YYNGEE. The CDR3 extends over 14 amino acids. V was trimmed by 4 bases and J by 3 bases, leaving 8 bases between them.

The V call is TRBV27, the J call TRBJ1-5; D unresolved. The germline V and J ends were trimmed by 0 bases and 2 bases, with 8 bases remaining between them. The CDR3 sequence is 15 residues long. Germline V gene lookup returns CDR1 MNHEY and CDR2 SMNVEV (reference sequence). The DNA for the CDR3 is TGTGCCAGCAGTTTATCCGGAGAGCGCAATCAGCCCCAGCATTTT. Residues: CASSLSGERNQPQHF.

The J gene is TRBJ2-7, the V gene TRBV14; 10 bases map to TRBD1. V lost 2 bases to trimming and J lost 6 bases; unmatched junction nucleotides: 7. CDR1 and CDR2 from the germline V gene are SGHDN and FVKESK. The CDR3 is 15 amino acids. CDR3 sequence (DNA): TGTGCCAGCAGCCAAACCGGGACAGGGGTGCTCGAGCAGTACTTC. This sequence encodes CASSQTGTGVLEQYF.

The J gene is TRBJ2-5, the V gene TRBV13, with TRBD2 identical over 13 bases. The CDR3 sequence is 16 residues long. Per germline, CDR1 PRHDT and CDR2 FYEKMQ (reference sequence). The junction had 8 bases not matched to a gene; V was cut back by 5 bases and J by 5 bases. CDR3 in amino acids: CASSPGLAGAPETQYF. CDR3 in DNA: TGTGCCAGCAGCCCAGGACTAGCGGGAGCCCCTGAGACCCAGTACTTC.